This entry lists 27 T cell receptor beta chains sequenced from one sample in a study of Ad26.COV2.S vaccination and SARS-CoV-2 variants. Specified treatment: approximately 18 received Ad26.COV2.S at low or high dose, single or two shots; roughly five received placebo; per-sample allocation not given. Specimens were obtained on day 63 following the first vaccine or placebo injection. The method was immunoSEQ multiplex PCR; TCRdb's version includes in-frame clones alone and lacks a portion of them. This repertoire shows roughly 250,000 clones, roughly 89% found once; its top ten account for 2.9%. The sequences come from peripheral blood, collected in a trial of Ad26.COV2.S vaccine versus placebo. The source is a person between 18 and 60 years old who received the Ad26.COV2.S COVID-19 vaccine or a placebo.

The V and J genes are TRBV5-1 and TRBJ2-5; 7 bases fit TRBD1. J was trimmed by 2 bases and V by 7 bases; bases with no gene match: 5. This CDR3 has 13 residues. Germline CDR1 and CDR2: SGHRS and YFSETQ. The CDR3 loop reads CASFRGQQETQYF. CDR3 DNA: TGCGCCAGCTTTAGGGGGCAGCAAGAGACCCAGTACTTC. Drawing the rest from reference TRBV5-1 and TRBJ2-5, the complete variable domain is KAGVTQTPRYLIKTRGQQVTLSCSPISGHRSVSWYQQTPGQGLQFLFEYFSETQRNKGNFPGRFSGRQFSNSRSEMNVSTLELGDSALYLCASFRGQQETQYFGPGTRLLVL.

J is TRBJ2-1 and V is TRBV24-1; no clear D gene. Germline V gene sequence: CDR1 KGHDR, CDR2 SFDVKD. Trimming cost V 3 bases and J 10 bases, with 18 bases left between them. The CDR3 contains 15 residues. The CDR3 loop reads CATSDRPAKLREQFF. CDR3 coding DNA: TGTGCCACCAGTGATCGTCCCGCAAAACTACGGGAGCAGTTCTTC.

This chain connects TRBV5-4 to TRBJ2-5; possible D gene TRBD1, 6 bases. The CDR3 is 13 amino acids. V dropped 10 bases and J dropped 4 bases, with 17 bases sitting between them. The germline V gene has CDR1 SGHNT and CDR2 YYREEE (reference sequence). Here the CDR3 DNA reads TGTGCCGGCTCTCGACAGGAAGGAGAGACCCAGTACTTC. This codes for CAGSRQEGETQYF.

The gene calls are TRBV4-2 and TRBJ2-7; D is uncertain. The CDR3 is 14 amino acids. Between the trimmed V and J ends, which lost 3 bases and 3 bases, there was a span of 12 bases. The germline V gene encodes CDR1 LGHNA and CDR2 YNFKEQ. The CDR3: CASSQWLGGYEQYF. The CDR3 DNA sequence: TGTGCCAGCAGCCAGTGGCTAGGCGGCTACGAGCAGTACTTC.

CDR3: CASSAGTDYGYTF. CDR3 DNA sequence: TGTGCCAGCTCAGCCGGGACAGACTATGGCTACACCTTC. The chain joins TRBV18 to TRBJ1-2; 7 bases are a match to TRBD1. This CDR3 is 13 amino acids long. Germline trimming cut 5 bases from V and 3 bases from J; bases unmatched to any gene: 3. Germline CDR1 reads KGHSH; CDR2 reads LQKENI.

The table lists this clone with a few counts. V usage is TRBV19 and J usage is TRBJ1-6, with D maybe TRBD1 (5 bases). Looked up from germline, CDR1 is LNHDA and CDR2 is SQIVND (reference sequence). CDR3 size: 14 residues. With 7 bases removed from V and 8 bases from J, the gap between germline ends came to 15 bases. Written as DNA, the CDR3 is TGTGCCAGTACCCCGCGGAGGGGTGATTCACCCCTCCACTTT. This encodes CASTPRRGDSPLHF.

The V call is TRBV2, the J call TRBJ2-3; D not resolved. The CDR3 is 14 residues long. The germline gives CDR1 SNHLY, CDR2 FYNNEI. V gave up 6 bases and J gave up 2 bases, with 12 bases separating them. Here the CDR3 DNA reads TGTGCCAGCAGCTGGGGATCTTTCACAGATACGCAGTATTTT. As protein: CASSWGSFTDTQYF.

This rearrangement joins TRBV6-5 to TRBJ2-2; 8 bases are shared with TRBD1. Germline V gives CDR1 MNHEY, CDR2 SVGAGI. This CDR3 has 15 residues. Trimming at V came to 6 bases and at J to 5 bases, leaving 8 bases not matched to a gene. DNA of the CDR3: TGTGCCAGCAGAGTAGACAGGGGTTGGACCGGGGAGCTGTTTTTT. It specifies CASRVDRGWTGELFF.

The CDR3 DNA reads as TGTGCCAGCAGCGGGGATGGGACTGCTGCGGGCGGCTACACCTTC. It codes for CASSGDGTAAGGYTF. The J gene is TRBJ1-2, the V gene TRBV9; possibly TRBD1 for D (5 bases). There are 15 residues in the CDR3. Per germline, CDR1 SGDLS and CDR2 YYNGEE. V was clipped by 3 bases and J by 8 bases, with 20 bases between them. The variable domain in full, with the rest retrieved from reference TRBV9 and TRBJ1-2, is DSGVTQTPKHLITATGQRVTLRCSPRSGDLSVYWYQQSLDQGLQFLIQYYNGEERAKGNILERFSAQQFPDLHSELNLSSLELGDSALYFCASSGDGTAAGGYTFGSGTRLTVV.

The chain couples TRBV24-1 to TRBJ1-5; the D is unclear. Trimming cost V 4 bases and J 2 bases, with 20 bases left between them. The CDR3 has 18 residues. Per the germline V gene, CDR1 is KGHDR and CDR2 is SFDVKD. CDR3 in amino acids: CATSDRPGDGIGNQPQHF. In nucleotides, the CDR3 is TGTGCCACCAGTGACCGCCCTGGGGATGGAATAGGCAATCAGCCCCAGCATTTT.

The genes are TRBV12-3 or TRBV12-4 and TRBJ2-1; D may be TRBD1 or TRBD2 (5 bases each). V was cut by 5 bases and J by 7 bases, with 12 bases left in between. CDR3 length: 13 residues. The CDR3 spells CASSLGDRNEQFF. Here the CDR3 DNA reads TGTGCCAGCAGTCTAGGGGACCGGAATGAGCAGTTCTTC.

This clone was picked up one time. The rearrangement links TRBV5-6 to TRBJ1-1; D gene uncertain. The germline CDR1 and CDR2 sequences are SGHDT and YYEEEE. The ends were cut back, 1 base at V and 4 bases at J, with 11 bases in the middle. This CDR3 spans 14 amino acids. CDR3 nucleotides: TGTGCCAGCAGCTTGCCAGTCAGGCGCACTGAAGCTTTCTTT. It codes for CASSLPVRRTEAFF.

The chain employs TRBV6-5 and TRBJ1-2; 8 bases agree with TRBD1. J lost 8 bases, V lost 5 bases, and 13 bases had no gene match. CDR3 size: 15 residues. CDR1 and CDR2 from the germline V gene are MNHEY and SVGAGI. CDR3 DNA sequence: TGTGCCAGCAGTCCGGGACAGGTATTAGTGGGAGGCTACACCTTC. Translation: CASSPGQVLVGGYTF.

This chain's CDR3 is CASSQGRGGRGLLLNTEAFF. The CDR3 nucleotides read TGTGCCAGCAGCCAAGGAAGGGGTGGACGGGGCCTTCTCCTGAACACTGAAGCTTTCTTT. The chain recombines TRBV4-2 with TRBJ1-1, with D possibly being TRBD1 (5 bases). The CDR3 totals 20 residues. The V end lost 1 base, the J end lost 0 bases, and 24 bases lay between the germline ends. From germline, CDR1 is LGHNA and CDR2 YNFKEQ.

The chain joins TRBV11-2 to TRBJ2-3; the match to TRBD1 covers 9 bases. Germline values: CDR1 SGHAT, CDR2 FQNNGV. CDR3 length equals 15 residues. After removal of 3 bases from V and 4 bases from J, the junction contained 5 bases not matched to a gene. The CDR3 region is CASSFAGDRADTQYF. DNA for the CDR3: TGTGCCAGCAGCTTCGCAGGGGACAGGGCAGATACGCAGTATTTT.

V gene TRBV9 combines with J gene TRBJ2-1, with TRBD2 as a possible D gene (6 bases). The CDR3 extends over 15 amino acids. Germline CDR1 SGDLS, CDR2 YYNGEE. V dropped 0 bases and J dropped 9 bases, with 16 bases sitting between them. This chain's CDR3 is CASSVEGGRGGEQFF. The CDR3 DNA reads TGTGCCAGCAGCGTAGAAGGCGGCCGGGGAGGTGAGCAGTTCTTC.

This sequence joins TRBV15 and TRBJ2-7; D gene unclear. There are 15 residues in the CDR3. Per germline, CDR1 LNHNV and CDR2 YYDKDF (reference sequence). V was clipped by 0 bases and J by 2 bases, with 11 bases between them. CDR3 sequence: CATSRDLGSTYEQYF. The CDR3 region has the DNA TGTGCCACCAGCAGAGATTTGGGGTCTACCTACGAGCAGTACTTC.

This rearrangement joins TRBV11-1 to TRBJ1-1, with D uncertain. V shed 3 bases and J shed 1 base, with 15 bases lying between them. CDR1 and CDR2 from the germline V gene are SGHAT and FQDESV (reference sequence). This CDR3 has 16 residues. CDR3 sequence: CASSFHGRVQNTEAFF. CDR3 nucleotides: TGTGCCAGCAGCTTTCATGGCCGGGTTCAGAACACTGAAGCTTTCTTT.

This chain uses TRBV5-8 with TRBJ1-3, with D unresolved. The germline V and J ends were trimmed by 1 base and 0 bases, with 11 bases remaining between them. Germline CDR1 is SGHTS and CDR2 is YDEGEE. This CDR3 spans 16 amino acids. DNA for the CDR3: TGTGCCAGCAGCTTGTCCTCGGACGCCTCTGGAAACACCATATATTTT. This codes for CASSLSSDASGNTIYF.

The chain uses TRBV29-1 and TRBJ2-3; D unclear. Germline V lookup: CDR1 SQVTM, CDR2 ANQGSEA. V was trimmed by 2 bases and J by 4 bases, leaving 7 bases between them. CDR3 size: 12 residues. In DNA, the CDR3 is TGCAGCGTTGAATGGTCCTCAGATACGCAGTATTTT. Protein: CSVEWSSDTQYF.

The genes are TRBV24-1 and TRBJ2-3; unclear D gene. The ends were cut back, 4 bases at V and 3 bases at J, with 13 bases in the middle. The CDR3 sequence is 15 residues long. Germline CDR1 and CDR2: KGHDR and SFDVKD. The CDR3 nucleotides are TGTGCCACCAGTGACCTCGGGCCGGCTACAGATACGCAGTATTTT. Its translation: CATSDLGPATDTQYF.

The gene calls are TRBV4-3 and TRBJ2-7, with a tentative D call TRBD2 (7 bases). The CDR3 is made up of 17 amino acids. The ends were cut back, 0 bases at V and 3 bases at J, with 18 bases in the middle. From germline, CDR1 is LGHNA and CDR2 YSLEER. The CDR3 loop is CASSQDPKRGGNYEQYV. CDR3 sequence (DNA): TGCGCCAGCAGCCAAGATCCTAAGAGGGGGGGGAACTACGAGCAGTACGTC.

V usage is TRBV6-2 or TRBV6-3 and J usage is TRBJ2-7, with D unresolved. Trimming removed 2 bases from V and 7 bases from J, with 15 bases in between. Germline CDR1 MNHEY, CDR2 SVGEGT. The CDR3 extends over 14 amino acids. In DNA, the CDR3 is TGTGCCAGCAGTTACGGGTCTCACGACCCAGAGCAGTACGTC. This encodes CASSYGSHDPEQYV.

The chain couples TRBV4-1 to TRBJ2-1, with D possibly being TRBD2 (5 bases). Germline-derived CDR1 and CDR2 are MGHRA and YSYEKL. V lost 2 bases, J lost 3 bases, and 11 bases lay in between. The length of the CDR3 is 15 residues. The CDR3 sequence is CASSQLSGGYNEQFF. DNA for the CDR3: TGCGCCAGCAGCCAACTTTCTGGAGGCTACAATGAGCAGTTCTTC.

The rearrangement uses TRBV27 and TRBJ2-1, with 8 bases identical to TRBD1. Germline V gene data show CDR1 as MNHEY and CDR2 as SMNVEV (reference sequence). This CDR3 is built from 17 residues. J was trimmed by 1 base and V by 0 bases; bases with no gene match: 5. For the CDR3, the DNA is TGTGCCAGCAGTTTATCGCAGGGGGCGAGGTCCTACAATGAGCAGTTCTTC. Its protein product is CASSLSQGARSYNEQFF.

This chain uses TRBV6-5 with TRBJ2-2; D is perhaps TRBD2 (5 bases). V shed 7 bases and J shed 6 bases, with 12 bases lying between them. Germline V gives CDR1 MNHEY, CDR2 SVGAGI. This CDR3 spans 13 amino acids. As DNA, the CDR3 is TGTGCCAGCACCGACGGGAATTCCGGGGAGCTGTTTTTT. Protein sequence: CASTDGNSGELFF.

This sequence joins TRBV28 and TRBJ1-5; D call uncertain. The CDR3 has 12 residues. The germline V and J ends were trimmed by 3 bases and 7 bases, with 7 bases remaining between them. The germline V gene has CDR1 MDHEN and CDR2 SYDVKM. The DNA of the CDR3 is TGTGCCAGCAGTTTTGATCCGCAGCCCCAGCATTTT. Translating it yields CASSFDPQPQHF.